Below, 5 T cell receptor beta chains from the same sample are listed, as sequenced in a study of blood T cell repertoires in COVID-19. The protocol was immunoSEQ multiplex PCR, while the TCRdb copy is restricted to in-frame clones and leaves out a portion. The data contain over 75,000 clones, over 75% of them singletons. The sequencing input was peripheral blood. These receptors were obtained from a woman over 75 with acute or convalescent COVID-19.

The chain's CDR3 is CASKQGTSYEQYF. CDR3 in DNA: TGTGCCAGCAAACAGGGGACTTCCTACGAGCAGTACTTC. This chain joins TRBV6-5 and TRBJ2-7, with D tentatively TRBD1 (7 bases). The CDR3 consists of 13 residues. V lost 7 bases and J 1 base, leaving 11 bases between the germline ends. Germline values: CDR1 MNHEY, CDR2 SVGAGI.

The rearrangement joins TRBV10-3 to TRBJ1-4; the D is unclear. The CDR3 runs to 15 residues. V dropped 0 bases and J dropped 3 bases, with 8 bases sitting between them. CDR1 is ENHRY and CDR2 is SYGVKD in the germline V gene. The chain's CDR3 is CAISESRIANEKLFF. DNA of the CDR3: TGTGCCATCAGTGAGTCGCGGATTGCTAATGAAAAACTGTTTTTT.

J is TRBJ2-5 and V is TRBV2; D not resolved. This CDR3 is 14 amino acids long. V lost 5 bases and J lost 2, with 12 bases in between. Germline V gene sequence: CDR1 SNHLY, CDR2 FYNNEI. The DNA for the CDR3 is TGTGCCAGCAGTCCCAGACAAAGACAAGAGACCCAGTACTTC. Protein sequence: CASSPRQRQETQYF.

This chain uses TRBV4-3 with TRBJ2-1, with 10 bases matching TRBD2. Germline V gives CDR1 LGHNA, CDR2 YSLEER. Trimming cost V 1 base and J 2 bases; bases outside gene matches: 2. The CDR3 has 16 residues. The CDR3 coding sequence is TGCGCCAGCAGCCAAGGTACTAGCGGGACCTACAATGAGCAGTTCTTC. This codes for CASSQGTSGTYNEQFF.

The rearrangement uses TRBV11-2 and TRBJ2-7; the D is unclear. CDR1 and CDR2 (germline): SGHAT, FQNNGV. V was cut by 2 bases and J by 6 bases, with 11 bases left in between. CDR3 length equals 13 residues. CDR3 sequence: CASSLPSQTEQYF. DNA of the CDR3: TGTGCCAGCAGCTTACCCTCACAGACCGAGCAGTACTTC. Looking up the rest from reference TRBV11-2 and TRBJ2-7 gives the full variable domain: EAGVAQSPRYKIIEKRQSVAFWCNPISGHATLYWYQQILGQGPKLLIQFQNNGVVDDSQLPKDRFSAERLKGVDSTLKIQPAKLEDSAVYLCASSLPSQTEQYFGPGTRLTVT.